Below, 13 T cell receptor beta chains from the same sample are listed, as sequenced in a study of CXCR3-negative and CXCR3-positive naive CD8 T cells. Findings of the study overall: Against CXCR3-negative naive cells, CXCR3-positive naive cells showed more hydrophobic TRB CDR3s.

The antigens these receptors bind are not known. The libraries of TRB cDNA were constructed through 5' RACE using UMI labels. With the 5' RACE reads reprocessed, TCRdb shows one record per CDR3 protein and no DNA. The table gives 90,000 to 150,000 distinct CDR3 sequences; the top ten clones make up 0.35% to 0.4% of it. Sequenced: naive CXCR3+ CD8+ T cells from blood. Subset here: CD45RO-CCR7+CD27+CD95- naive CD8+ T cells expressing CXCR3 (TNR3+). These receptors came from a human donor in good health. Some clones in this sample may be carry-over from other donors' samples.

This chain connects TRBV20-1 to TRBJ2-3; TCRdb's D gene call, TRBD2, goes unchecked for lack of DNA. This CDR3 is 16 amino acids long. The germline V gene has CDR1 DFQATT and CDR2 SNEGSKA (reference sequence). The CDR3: CSARGLLAGEADTQYF.

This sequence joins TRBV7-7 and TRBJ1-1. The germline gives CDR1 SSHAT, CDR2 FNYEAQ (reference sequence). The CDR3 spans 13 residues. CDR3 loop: CASSPEFNTEAFF.

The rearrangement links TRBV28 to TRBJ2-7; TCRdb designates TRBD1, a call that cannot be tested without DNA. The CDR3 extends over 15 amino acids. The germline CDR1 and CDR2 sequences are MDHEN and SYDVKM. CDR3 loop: CASSRPGAGGYEQYF.

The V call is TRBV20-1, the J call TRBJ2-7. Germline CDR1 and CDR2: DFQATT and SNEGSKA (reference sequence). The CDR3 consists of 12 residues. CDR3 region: CSARVVGYEQYF.

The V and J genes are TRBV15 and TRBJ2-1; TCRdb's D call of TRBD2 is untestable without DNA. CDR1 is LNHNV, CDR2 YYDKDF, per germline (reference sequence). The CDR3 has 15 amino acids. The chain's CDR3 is CATTDSGSRLNEQFF.

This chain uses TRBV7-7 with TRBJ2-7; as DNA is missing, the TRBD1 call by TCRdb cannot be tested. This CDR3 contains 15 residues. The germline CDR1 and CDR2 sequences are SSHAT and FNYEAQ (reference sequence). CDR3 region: CASSLGTGGFYEQYF.

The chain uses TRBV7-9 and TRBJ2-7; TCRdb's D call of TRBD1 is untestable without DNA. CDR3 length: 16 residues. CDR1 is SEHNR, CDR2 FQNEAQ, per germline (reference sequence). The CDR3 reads CASSLGTGTALYEQYF.

CDR3 sequence reads: CASSLYFERQGDGYTF. The chain has TRBV7-3 and TRBJ1-2. The CDR3 runs 16 residues. The germline gives CDR1 SGHTA, CDR2 FQGTGA. Full variable domain (rest looked up from reference TRBV7-3 and TRBJ1-2): GAGVSQTPSNKVTEKGKYVELRCDPISGHTALYWYRQSLGQGPEFLIYFQGTGAADDSGLPNDRFFAVRPEGSVSTLKIQRTERGDSAVYLCASSLYFERQGDGYTFGSGTRLTVV.

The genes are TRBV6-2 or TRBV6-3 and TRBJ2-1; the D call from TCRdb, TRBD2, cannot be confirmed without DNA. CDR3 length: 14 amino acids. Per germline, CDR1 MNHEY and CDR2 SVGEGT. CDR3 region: CASSYRAEGYEQFF.

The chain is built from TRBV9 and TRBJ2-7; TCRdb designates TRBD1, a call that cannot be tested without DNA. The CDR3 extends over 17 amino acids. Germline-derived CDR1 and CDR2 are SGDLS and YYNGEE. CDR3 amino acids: CASSVNSGTVVSYEQYF.

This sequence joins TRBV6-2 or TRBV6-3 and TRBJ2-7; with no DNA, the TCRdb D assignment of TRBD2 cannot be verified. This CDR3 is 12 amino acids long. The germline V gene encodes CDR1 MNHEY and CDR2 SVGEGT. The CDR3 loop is CASSRGTYEQYF.

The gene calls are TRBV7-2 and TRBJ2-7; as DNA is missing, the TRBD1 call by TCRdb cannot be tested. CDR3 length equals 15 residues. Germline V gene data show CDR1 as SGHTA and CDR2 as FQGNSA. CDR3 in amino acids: CASSPFPGQGHEQYF. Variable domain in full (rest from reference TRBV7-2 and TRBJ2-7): GAGVSQSPSNKVTEKGKDVELRCDPISGHTALYWYRQSLGQGLEFLIYFQGNSAPDKSGLPSDRFSAERTGGSVSTLTIQRTQQEDSAVYLCASSPFPGQGHEQYFGPGTRLTVT.

CDR3 residues: CASSPDRAYEQYF. J is TRBJ2-7 and V is TRBV6-5; TCRdb's assignment of TRBD1 cannot be checked, as there is no DNA. The CDR3 is made up of 13 amino acids. The V gene's germline CDR1 is MNHEY and CDR2 SVGAGI.